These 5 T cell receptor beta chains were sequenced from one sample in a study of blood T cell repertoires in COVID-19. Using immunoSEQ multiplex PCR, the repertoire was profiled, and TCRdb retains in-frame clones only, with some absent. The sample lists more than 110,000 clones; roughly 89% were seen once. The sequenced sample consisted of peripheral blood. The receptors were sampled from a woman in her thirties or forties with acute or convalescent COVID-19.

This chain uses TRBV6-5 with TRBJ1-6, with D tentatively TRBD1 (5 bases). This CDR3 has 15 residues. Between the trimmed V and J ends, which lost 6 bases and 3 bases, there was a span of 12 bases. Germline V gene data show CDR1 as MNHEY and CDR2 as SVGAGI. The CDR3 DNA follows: TGTGCCAGCAGGGCGAAAGGACACTATAATTCACCCCTCCACTTT. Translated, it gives CASRAKGHYNSPLHF.

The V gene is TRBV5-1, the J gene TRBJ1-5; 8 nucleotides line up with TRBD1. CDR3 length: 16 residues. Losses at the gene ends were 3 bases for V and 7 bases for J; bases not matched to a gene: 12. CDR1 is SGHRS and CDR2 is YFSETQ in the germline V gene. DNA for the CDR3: TGCGCCAGCAGCTGGGGCCCGGACAGGGTCGACCAGCCCCAGCATTTT. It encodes CASSWGPDRVDQPQHF.

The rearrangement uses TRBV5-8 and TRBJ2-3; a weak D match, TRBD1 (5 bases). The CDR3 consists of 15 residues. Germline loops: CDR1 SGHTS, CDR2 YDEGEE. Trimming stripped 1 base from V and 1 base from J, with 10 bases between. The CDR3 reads CASSLWAGRTDTQYF. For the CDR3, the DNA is TGTGCCAGCAGCTTGTGGGCAGGGCGCACAGATACGCAGTATTTT.

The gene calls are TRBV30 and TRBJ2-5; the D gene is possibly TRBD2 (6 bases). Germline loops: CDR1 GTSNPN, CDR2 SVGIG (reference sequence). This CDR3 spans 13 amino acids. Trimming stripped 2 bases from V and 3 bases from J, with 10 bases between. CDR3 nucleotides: TGTGCCTGGAGTTACGGCGGGAAAGAGACCCAGTACTTC. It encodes CAWSYGGKETQYF.

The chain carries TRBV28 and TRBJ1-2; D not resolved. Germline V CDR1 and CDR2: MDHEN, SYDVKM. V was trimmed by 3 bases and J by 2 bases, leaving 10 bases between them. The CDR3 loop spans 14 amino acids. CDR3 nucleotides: TGTGCCAGCAGTTTGCGGGATACCAACTATGGCTACACCTTC. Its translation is CASSLRDTNYGYTF.